This T cell receptor (beta chain) emerged from a study of Ad26.COV2.S vaccination and SARS-CoV-2 variants (dated by TCRdb to the early 2020s). The study in broad terms: Donors in the vaccine arm were drawn from COV1001, a phase I-IIa trial of Ad26.COV2.S in healthy adults that was multicentre, randomized, double-blind and placebo-controlled. The specificity and breadth of SARS-CoV-2-reactive T cell receptors after Ad26.COV2.S vaccination were assessed by TCRbeta repertoire sequencing. A total of approximately 30 samples were included in the TCR-sequenced set, comprising about 20 Ad26.COV2.S vaccine recipients, 5 placebo recipients and 8 SARS-CoV-2 convalescent individuals. Dosing of Ad26.COV2.S was intramuscular, at either 5x10^10 or 1x10^11 viral particles, delivered as one shot or as two shots spaced 56 days apart. Trial participants were randomized into five groups of five: low-dose or high-dose Ad26.COV2.S given once or twice, or placebo on both occasions. Throughout the experiments and outcome assessment, investigators stayed blinded to trial group allocation. Overall study results and their limits: Compared with placebo recipients, Ad26.COV2.S recipients showed higher spike-specific TCR breadth (P = 0.0014). Vaccine and placebo recipients had comparable non-spike TCR breadth, which fits with the vaccine containing only spike. Comparing responses between vaccine doses or regimens was not something the study was powered to do. It was noted by the authors that total T cell responses may have been underestimated by the TCR breadth and depth analyses. After vaccination, substantial breadth of spike-specific CD8+ and CD4+ T cell responses was reported.

Note on this clone: Its antigen is not yet known. Base qualities are not at hand, and no much larger clone is one base apart.

TCRbeta CDR3 regions were sequenced with the immunoSEQ Assay. After extraction, genomic DNA underwent amplification by bias-controlled multiplex PCR, followed by high-throughput sequencing. The authors' pipeline ran thus. To quantify the absolute abundance of every unique TCRbeta CDR3 region, sequences were collapsed and filtered. T cell fraction was estimated by normalizing TCRbeta template counts to usable DNA, which was measured by amplifying reference genes present in all nucleated cells. Repertoire TCRs were annotated as SARS-CoV-2-specific when V gene, CDR3 amino acid sequence and J gene were exactly matched to a known reactive TCR set. The reference SARS-CoV-2 TCR set was derived from MIRA and filtered for enrichment in COVID-19-positive ImmuneCODE repertoires, a step that removed public or cross-reactive TCRs. Using the MIRA antigens, annotated TCRs were further analysed by specific ORF or by position within an ORF. Breadth was defined as annotated unique rearrangements over total unique productive rearrangements; depth was the summed frequency of those rearrangements. TCR breadth was compared between groups using two-sided Wilcoxon rank-sum tests. TCRdb obtained this table from immuneACCESS and retained in-frame rearrangements with V and J assigned. These tables miss some clones; where compared with another copy, unresolved V genes account for less than half of the shortfall, and the remainder is unexplained. That table gives V, J and clone size, and the DNA gave D and trimming. This sample holds hundreds of thousands of clones; roughly 90% were observed only once. The ten largest clonotypes hold 1.5% of the sample.

The treatment or condition label, as the study defines it: some 20 received Ad26.COV2.S at low or high dose, single or two shots; 5 received placebo; per-sample allocation not given. Repertoires of vaccine and placebo recipients were sequenced from samples collected on day 63 after the first injection. Cohort 1b enrolled some 25 adults aged 18-55 years at a single site in Boston, USA, between 29 July and 7 August 2020. Ad26.COV2.S was a replication-incompetent adenovirus type 26 vector that expressed a prefusion-stabilized SARS-CoV-2 spike protein derived from the original Wuhan strain. Reading the germline V gene (reference sequence) gives CDR1 LGHDT and CDR2 YNNKEL. Trimming takes 7 bases from V and 0 bases from J, and the germline ends sit 12 bases apart. The CDR3 covers 14 residues, taking in both the cysteine and the phenylalanine. The retained sequence is limited to the CDR3, 42 bases, with the frame set at the first base.

The sequence was obtained from a person between 18 and 60 years old who received the Ad26.COV2.S COVID-19 vaccine or a placebo. The sequence joins TRBV3-1 (or the pseudogene TRBV3-2) to TRBJ2-5, with TRBD2 as a weak D call on 5 bases. The source was peripheral blood, collected in a trial of Ad26.COV2.S vaccine versus placebo. The DNA is TGTGCCAGCAAGAAGGACTCCAACCAAGAGACCCAGTACTTC. Its product reads: CASKKDSNQETQYF.